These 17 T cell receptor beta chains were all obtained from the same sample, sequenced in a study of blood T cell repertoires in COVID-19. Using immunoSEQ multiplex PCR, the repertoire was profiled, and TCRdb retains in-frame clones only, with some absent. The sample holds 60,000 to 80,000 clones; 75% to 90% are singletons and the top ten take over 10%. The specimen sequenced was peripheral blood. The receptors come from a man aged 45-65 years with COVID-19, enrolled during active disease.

CDR3 DNA sequence: TGTGCCAGCAGCCCTTTTGACATTTCCCAAGAGACCCAGTACTTC. It yields the protein CASSPFDISQETQYF. This sequence joins TRBV9 and TRBJ2-5; no firm D call. The CDR3 is made up of 15 amino acids. V was shortened by 4 bases and J by 1 base, with 14 bases between the two germline ends. Germline values: CDR1 SGDLS, CDR2 YYNGEE. The full variable domain, in which reference TRBV9 and TRBJ2-5 provide the parts outside the CDR3, is DSGVTQTPKHLITATGQRVTLRCSPRSGDLSVYWYQQSLDQGLQFLIQYYNGEERAKGNILERFSAQQFPDLHSELNLSSLELGDSALYFCASSPFDISQETQYFGPGTRLLVL.

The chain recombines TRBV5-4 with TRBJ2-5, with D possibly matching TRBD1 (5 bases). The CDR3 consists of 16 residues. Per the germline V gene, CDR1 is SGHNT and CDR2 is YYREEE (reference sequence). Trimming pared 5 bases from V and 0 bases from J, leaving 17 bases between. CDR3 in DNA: TGTGCCAGCAGAGGTCCGCGAGACAGAGACCAAGAGACCCAGTACTTC. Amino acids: CASRGPRDRDQETQYF.

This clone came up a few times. As DNA, the CDR3 is TGTGCCAGTAGTATCCGACAGGGCACTGAAGCTTTCTTT. Translation: CASSIRQGTEAFF. The chain has TRBV19 and TRBJ1-1; 7 nucleotides line up with TRBD1. Unmatched junction bases numbered 2, after V lost 3 bases and J lost 4 bases. This CDR3 region has 13 residues. Germline V gene sequence: CDR1 LNHDA, CDR2 SQIVND (reference sequence).

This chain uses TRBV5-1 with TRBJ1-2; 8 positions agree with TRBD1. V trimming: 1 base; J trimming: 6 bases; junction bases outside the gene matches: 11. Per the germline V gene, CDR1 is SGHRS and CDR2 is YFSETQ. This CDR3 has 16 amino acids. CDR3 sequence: CASSLTRGQGRDGYTF. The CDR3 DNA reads TGCGCCAGCAGCTTGACTCGCGGACAGGGTCGAGATGGCTACACCTTC. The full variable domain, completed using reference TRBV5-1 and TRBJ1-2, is KAGVTQTPRYLIKTRGQQVTLSCSPISGHRSVSWYQQTPGQGLQFLFEYFSETQRNKGNFPGRFSGRQFSNSRSEMNVSTLELGDSALYLCASSLTRGQGRDGYTFGSGTRLTVV.

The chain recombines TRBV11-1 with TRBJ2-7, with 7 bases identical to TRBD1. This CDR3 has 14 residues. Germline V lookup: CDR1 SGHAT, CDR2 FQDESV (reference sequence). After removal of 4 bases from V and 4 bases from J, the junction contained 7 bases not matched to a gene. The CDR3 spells CASSSGTDKYEQYF. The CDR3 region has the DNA TGTGCCAGCAGCTCTGGGACAGATAAGTACGAGCAGTACTTC.

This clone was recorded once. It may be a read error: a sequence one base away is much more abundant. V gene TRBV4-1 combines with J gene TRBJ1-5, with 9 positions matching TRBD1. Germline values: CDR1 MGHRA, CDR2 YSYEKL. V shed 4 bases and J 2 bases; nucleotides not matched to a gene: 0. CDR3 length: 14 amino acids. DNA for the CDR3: TGCGCCAGCAGCCGGGACAGGGGCAATCAGCCCCAGCATTTT. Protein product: CASSRDRGNQPQHF.

Here the CDR3 reads CASSQFSGTDTQYF. Here the CDR3 DNA reads TGTGCCAGCAGCCAATTCAGCGGGACAGATACGCAGTATTTT. The chain recombines TRBV7-3 with TRBJ2-3, with a possible D match to TRBD2 (6 bases). The germline V gene has CDR1 SGHTA and CDR2 FQGTGA. This CDR3 is built from 14 residues. Trimming took 5 bases from V and 3 from J, leaving 12 bases between them.

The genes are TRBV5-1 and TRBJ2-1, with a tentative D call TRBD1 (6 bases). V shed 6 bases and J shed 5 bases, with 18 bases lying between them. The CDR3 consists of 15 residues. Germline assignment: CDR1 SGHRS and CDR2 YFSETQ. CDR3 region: CASKVMGNRDNEQFF. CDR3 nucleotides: TGCGCCAGCAAGGTCATGGGGAACAGGGACAATGAGCAGTTCTTC.

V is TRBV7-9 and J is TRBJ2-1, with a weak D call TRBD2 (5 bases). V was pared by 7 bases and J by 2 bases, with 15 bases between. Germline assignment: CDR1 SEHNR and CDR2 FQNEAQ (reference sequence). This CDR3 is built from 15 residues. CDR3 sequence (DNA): TGTGCCAGCACTCCTCTAGCTGCCCCCTACAATGAGCAGTTCTTC. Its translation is CASTPLAAPYNEQFF.

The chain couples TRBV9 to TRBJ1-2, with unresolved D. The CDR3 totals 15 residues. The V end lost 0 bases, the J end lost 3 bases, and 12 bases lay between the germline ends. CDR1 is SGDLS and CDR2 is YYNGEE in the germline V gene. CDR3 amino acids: CASSVVKGGYYGYTF. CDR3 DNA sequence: TGTGCCAGCAGCGTAGTTAAGGGCGGGTACTATGGCTACACCTTC.

Written as DNA, the CDR3 is TGTGCCAGCAGCACCCAGACTAGCGGGAGGGAAGAGACCCAGTACTTC. It codes for CASSTQTSGREETQYF. This rearrangement joins TRBV11-3 to TRBJ2-5; 14 nucleotides match TRBD2. Losses at the gene ends were 5 bases for V and 3 bases for J; bases not matched to a gene: 5. The CDR3 is 16 amino acids. Germline V gives CDR1 SGHNT, CDR2 YENEEA. Full variable domain (missing parts from reference TRBV11-3 and TRBJ2-5): EAGVVQSPRYKIIEKKQPVAFWCNPISGHNTLYWYLQNLGQGPELLIRYENEEAVDDSQLPKDRFSAERLKGVDSTLKIQPAELGDSAVYLCASSTQTSGREETQYFGPGTRLLVL.

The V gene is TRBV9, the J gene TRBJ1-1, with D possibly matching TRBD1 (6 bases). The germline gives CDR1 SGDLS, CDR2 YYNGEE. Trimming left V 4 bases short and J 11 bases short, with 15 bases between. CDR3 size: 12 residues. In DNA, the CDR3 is TGTGCCAGCAGCCCCACAGGGATCATGGCTTTCTTT. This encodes CASSPTGIMAFF.

The CDR3 nucleotides read TGTGCCAGCAGTCCAGGACAGGGATTCGATGGCTACACCTTC. Protein product: CASSPGQGFDGYTF. The chain employs TRBV6-5 and TRBJ1-2; 8 bases map to TRBD1. This CDR3 comprises 14 residues. V lost 5 bases, J lost 6 bases, and 8 bases stayed unmatched. The germline V gene has CDR1 MNHEY and CDR2 SVGAGI.

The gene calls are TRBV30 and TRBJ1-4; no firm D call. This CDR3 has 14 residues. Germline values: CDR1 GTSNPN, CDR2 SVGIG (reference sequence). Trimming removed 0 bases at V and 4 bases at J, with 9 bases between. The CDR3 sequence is CAWSVLRNNEKLFF. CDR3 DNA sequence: TGTGCCTGGAGTGTACTAAGAAATAATGAAAAACTGTTTTTT.

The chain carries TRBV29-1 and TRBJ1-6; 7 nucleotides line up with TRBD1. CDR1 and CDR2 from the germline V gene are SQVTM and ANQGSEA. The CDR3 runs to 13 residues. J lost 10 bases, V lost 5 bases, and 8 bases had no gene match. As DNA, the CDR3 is TGCAGCGTTCAGGGGGGTAGTGACTCACCCCTCCACTTT. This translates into CSVQGGSDSPLHF. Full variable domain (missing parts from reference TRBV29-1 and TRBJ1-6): SAVISQKPSRDICQRGTSLTIQCQVDSQVTMMFWYRQQPGQSLTLIATANQGSEATYESGFVIDKFPISRPNLTFSTLTVSNMSPEDSSIYLCSVQGGSDSPLHFGNGTRLTVT.

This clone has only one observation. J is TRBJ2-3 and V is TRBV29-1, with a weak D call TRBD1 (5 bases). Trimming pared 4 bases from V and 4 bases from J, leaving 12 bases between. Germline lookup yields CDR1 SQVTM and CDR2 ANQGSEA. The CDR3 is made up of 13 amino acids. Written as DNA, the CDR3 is TGCAGCGTTGGATCCAGGGCACCAGATACGCAGTATTTT. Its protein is CSVGSRAPDTQYF.

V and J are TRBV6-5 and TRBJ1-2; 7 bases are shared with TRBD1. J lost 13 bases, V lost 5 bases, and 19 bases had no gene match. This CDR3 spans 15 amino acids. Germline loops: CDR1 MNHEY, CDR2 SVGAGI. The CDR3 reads CASSPLMGQRMFFTF. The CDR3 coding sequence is TGTGCCAGCAGTCCCCTGATGGGACAGAGGATGTTCTTCACCTTC.